This TCR beta chain was sequenced during a study of T cells in Graves' hyperthyroidism and ophthalmopathy. Study information: Peripheral blood collection took place at initial diagnosis, before any treatment. General observations from the study: Stable hyperthyroidism was told apart from ophthalmopathy by a model built on 13 V-J features.

Researchers amplified the TCR beta CDR3 regions from RNA transcripts. Initially, a first-round RT-PCR of the TCR CDR3 employed the HTBI primer set. TCRdb recomputed calls from the multiplex PCR reads with MiXCR, one row per CDR3 protein. The data hold 650,000 to 700,000 distinct CDR3 sequences, with approximately 15% observed a single time. Diagnosis rested on symptoms, serum thyroxine and TRAb, thyroid ultrasound, and orbital computed tomography. The ends were cut back, 7 bases at V and 7 bases at J, with 17 bases in the middle. The CDR3 runs to 14 residues. Details on this clonotype: Its antigen is unidentified.

This TCR came from a man between 45 and 60 years old with Graves' hyperthyroidism. Sequencing was performed on blood. The J gene is TRBJ1-5, the V gene TRBV12-3 or TRBV12-4, with D possibly matching TRBD1 (6 bases). The CDR3 bases are TGTGCCAGCACCGCGGACGGGGGGCTACAGCCCCAGCATTTT. It translates to CASTADGGLQPQHF.